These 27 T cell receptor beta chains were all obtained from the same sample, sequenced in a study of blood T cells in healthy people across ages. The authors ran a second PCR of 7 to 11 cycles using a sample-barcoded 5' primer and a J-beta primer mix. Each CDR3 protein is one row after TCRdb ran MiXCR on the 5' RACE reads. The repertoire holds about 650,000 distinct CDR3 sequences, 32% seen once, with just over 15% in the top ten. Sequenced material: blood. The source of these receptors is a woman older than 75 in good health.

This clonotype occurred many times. The CDR3 protein is CASSLWGRAGIQYF. The CDR3 DNA follows: TGTGCCAGCAGCTTGTGGGGAAGAGCAGGGATACAGTACTTC. This chain uses TRBV5-6 with TRBJ2-5; D possibly corresponds to TRBD1 (5 bases). The germline V gene encodes CDR1 SGHDT and CDR2 YYEEEE. V lost 1 base and J lost 11, with 18 bases in between. The CDR3 has 14 amino acids.

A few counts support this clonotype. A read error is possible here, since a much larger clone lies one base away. The CDR3 here is CASSRPGDEQYF. The CDR3 DNA reads TGTGCCAGCAGTCGACCCGGAGATGAGCAGTACTTC. The genes are TRBV9 and TRBJ2-5; D is uncertain. The CDR3 is 12 amino acids. CDR1 and CDR2 from the germline V gene are SGDLS and YYNGEE. Trimming left V 5 bases short and J 11 bases short, with 16 bases between.

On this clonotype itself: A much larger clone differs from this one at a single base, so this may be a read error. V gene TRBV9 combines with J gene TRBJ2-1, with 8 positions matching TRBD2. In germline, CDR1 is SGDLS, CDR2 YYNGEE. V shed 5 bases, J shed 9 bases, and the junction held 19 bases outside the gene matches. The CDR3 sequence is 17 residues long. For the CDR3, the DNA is TGTGCCAGCAGTGCGGGGGGCTTGGCGGGGGAGCATTTTGAGCAGTTCTTC. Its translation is CASSAGGLAGEHFEQFF.

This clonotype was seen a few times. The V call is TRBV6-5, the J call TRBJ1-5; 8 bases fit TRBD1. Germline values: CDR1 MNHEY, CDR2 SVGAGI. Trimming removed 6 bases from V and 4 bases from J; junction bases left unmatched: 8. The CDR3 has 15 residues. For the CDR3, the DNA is TGTGCCAGCAGCCCCGGGACAGGCCATAATCAGCCCCAGCATTTT. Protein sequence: CASSPGTGHNQPQHF.

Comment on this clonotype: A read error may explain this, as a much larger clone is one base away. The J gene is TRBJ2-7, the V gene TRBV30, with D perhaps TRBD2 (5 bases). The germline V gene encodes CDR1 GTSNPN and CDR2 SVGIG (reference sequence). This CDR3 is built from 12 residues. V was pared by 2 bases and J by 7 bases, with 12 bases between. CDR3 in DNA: TGTGCCTGGAGTATGACTATGACTGAGCAGTACTTC. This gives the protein CAWSMTMTEQYF.

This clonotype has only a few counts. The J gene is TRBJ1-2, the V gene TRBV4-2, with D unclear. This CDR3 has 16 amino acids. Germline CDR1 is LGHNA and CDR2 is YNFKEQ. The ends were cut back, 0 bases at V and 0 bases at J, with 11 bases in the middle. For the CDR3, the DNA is TGTGCCAGCAGCCAAGATCGGAACGGAGCTAACTATGGCTACACCTTC. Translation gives CASSQDRNGANYGYTF.

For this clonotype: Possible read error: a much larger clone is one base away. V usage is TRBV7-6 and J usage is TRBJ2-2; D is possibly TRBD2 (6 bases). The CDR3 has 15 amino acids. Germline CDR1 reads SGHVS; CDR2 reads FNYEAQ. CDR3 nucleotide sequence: TGTGCCAGCAGCACTCGGGGGATGAGGGCCGGGGAGCGGTTTTTT. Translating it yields CASSTRGMRAGERFF.

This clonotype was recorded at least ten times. This chain's CDR3 is CASSAAAGGLSNEQFF. CDR3 coding DNA: TGTGCCAGCAGCGCGGCAGCGGGGGGGTTAAGTAATGAGCAGTTCTTC. The chain uses TRBV9 and TRBJ2-1; 10 nucleotides agree with TRBD2. V lost 3 bases, J lost 7 bases, and 10 bases stayed unmatched. The germline gives CDR1 SGDLS, CDR2 YYNGEE. The length of the CDR3 is 16 residues.

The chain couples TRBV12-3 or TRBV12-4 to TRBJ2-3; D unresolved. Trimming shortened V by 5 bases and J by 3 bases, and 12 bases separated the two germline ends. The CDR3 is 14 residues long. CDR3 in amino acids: CASSGRVGTDTQYF. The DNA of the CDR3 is TGTGCCAGCAGTGGTAGGGTGGGAACAGATACGCAGTATTTT.

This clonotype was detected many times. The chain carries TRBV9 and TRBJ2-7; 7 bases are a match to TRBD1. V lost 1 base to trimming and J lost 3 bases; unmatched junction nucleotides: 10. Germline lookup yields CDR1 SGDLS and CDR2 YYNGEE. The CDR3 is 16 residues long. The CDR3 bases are TGTGCCAGCAGCGTAACCTCAGGGGGTCCGCTCTACGAGCAGTACTTC. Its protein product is CASSVTSGGPLYEQYF.

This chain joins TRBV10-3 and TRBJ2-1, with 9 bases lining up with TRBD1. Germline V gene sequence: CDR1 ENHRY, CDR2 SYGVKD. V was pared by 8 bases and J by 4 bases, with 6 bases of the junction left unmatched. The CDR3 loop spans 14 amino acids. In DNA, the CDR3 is TGTGCCATCCTCCCGGGACAGGGTTACAATGAGCAGTTCTTC. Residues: CAILPGQGYNEQFF.

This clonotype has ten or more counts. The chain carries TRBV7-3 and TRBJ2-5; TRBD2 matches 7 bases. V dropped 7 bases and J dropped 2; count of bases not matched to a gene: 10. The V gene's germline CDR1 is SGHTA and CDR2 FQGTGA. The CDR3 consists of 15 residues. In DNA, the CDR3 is TGTGCCAGCACCTCCTCGGGCGGGGGACAAGAGACCCAGTACTTC. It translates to CASTSSGGGQETQYF.

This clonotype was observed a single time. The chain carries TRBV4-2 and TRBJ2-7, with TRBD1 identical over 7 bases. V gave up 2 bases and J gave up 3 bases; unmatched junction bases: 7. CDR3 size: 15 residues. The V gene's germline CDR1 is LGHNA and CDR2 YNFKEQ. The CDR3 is CASSQLTGTLYEQYF. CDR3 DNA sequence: TGTGCCAGCAGCCAACTGACAGGGACACTCTACGAGCAGTACTTC.

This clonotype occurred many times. The CDR3 DNA sequence: TGTGCCAGCAGCTTCGAGATCACTGAAGCTTTCTTT. It yields the protein CASSFEITEAFF. The V and J genes are TRBV13 and TRBJ1-1; D gene unclear. CDR1 is PRHDT, CDR2 FYEKMQ, per germline (reference sequence). CDR3 length equals 12 residues. Trimming shortened V by 3 bases and J by 4 bases, and 6 bases separated the two germline ends.

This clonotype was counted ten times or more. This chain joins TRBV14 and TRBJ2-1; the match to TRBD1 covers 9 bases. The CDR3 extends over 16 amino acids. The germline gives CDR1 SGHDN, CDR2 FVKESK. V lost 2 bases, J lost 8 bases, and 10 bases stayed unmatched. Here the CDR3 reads CASSQWAGTGYYEQFF. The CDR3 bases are TGTGCCAGCAGCCAATGGGCCGGGACAGGGTATTATGAGCAGTTCTTC.

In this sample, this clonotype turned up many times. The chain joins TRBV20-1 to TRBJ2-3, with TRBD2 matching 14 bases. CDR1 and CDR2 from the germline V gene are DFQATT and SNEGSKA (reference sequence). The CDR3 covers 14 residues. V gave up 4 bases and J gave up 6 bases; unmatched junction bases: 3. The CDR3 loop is CSAMGLAGDDTQYF. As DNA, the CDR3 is TGCAGTGCTATGGGACTAGCGGGGGATGATACGCAGTATTTT.

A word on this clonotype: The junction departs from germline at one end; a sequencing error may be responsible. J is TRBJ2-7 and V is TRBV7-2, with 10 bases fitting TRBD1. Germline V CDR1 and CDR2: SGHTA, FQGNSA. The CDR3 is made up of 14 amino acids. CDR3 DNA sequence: TGTGCCGGCAGCTTAAGACAGGGGGCTTACGAGCAGTACTTC. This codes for CAGSLRQGAYEQYF.

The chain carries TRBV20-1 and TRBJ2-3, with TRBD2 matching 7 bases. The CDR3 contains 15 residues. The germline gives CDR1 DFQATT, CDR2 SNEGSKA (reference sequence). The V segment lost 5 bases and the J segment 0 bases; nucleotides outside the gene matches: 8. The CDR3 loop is CSAALLAESTDTQYF. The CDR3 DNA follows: TGCAGTGCTGCCCTTCTAGCGGAGAGCACAGATACGCAGTATTTT.

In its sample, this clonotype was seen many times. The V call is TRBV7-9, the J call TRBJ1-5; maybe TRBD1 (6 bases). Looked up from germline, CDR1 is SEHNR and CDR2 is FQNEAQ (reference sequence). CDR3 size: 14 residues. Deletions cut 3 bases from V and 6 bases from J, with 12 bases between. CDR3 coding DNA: TGTGCCAGCAGCTTGAGCGGGACAACTCAGCCCCAGCATTTT. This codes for CASSLSGTTQPQHF.

This chain's CDR3 is CSARPGLYGYTF. CDR3 DNA: TGCAGTGCTCGTCCGGGCCTCTATGGCTACACCTTC. The rearrangement uses TRBV20-1 and TRBJ1-2, with D uncertain. V was trimmed by 5 bases and J by 4 bases, leaving 11 bases between them. This CDR3 contains 12 residues. Germline lookup yields CDR1 DFQATT and CDR2 SNEGSKA (reference sequence).

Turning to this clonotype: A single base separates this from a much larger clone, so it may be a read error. CDR3 protein: CASSATSGGYQETQFF. The CDR3 region has the DNA TGTGCCAGCAGCGCGACTAGCGGGGGATATCAAGAGACCCAGTTCTTC. The chain recombines TRBV2 with TRBJ2-1; 12 positions agree with TRBD2. Germline assignment: CDR1 SNHLY and CDR2 FYNNEI. After removal of 6 bases from V and 13 bases from J, the junction contained 16 bases not matched to a gene. This CDR3 has 16 residues. Full variable domain (outside the CDR3, taken from reference TRBV2 and TRBJ2-1): EPEVTQTPSHQVTQMGQEVILRCVPISNHLYFYWYRQILGQKVEFLVSFYNNEISEKSEIFDDQFSVERPDGSNFTLKIRSTKLEDSAMYFCASSATSGGYQETQFFGPGTRLTVL.

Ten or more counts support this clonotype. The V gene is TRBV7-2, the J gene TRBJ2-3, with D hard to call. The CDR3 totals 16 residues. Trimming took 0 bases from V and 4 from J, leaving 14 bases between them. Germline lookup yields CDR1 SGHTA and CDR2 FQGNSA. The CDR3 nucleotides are TGTGCCAGCAGCTTAGCCACAGCATCTGGGGCAGATACGCAGTATTTT. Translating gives CASSLATASGADTQYF.

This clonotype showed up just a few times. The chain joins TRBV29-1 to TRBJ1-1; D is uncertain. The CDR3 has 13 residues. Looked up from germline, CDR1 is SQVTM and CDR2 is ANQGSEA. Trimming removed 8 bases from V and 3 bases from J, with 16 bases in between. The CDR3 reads CSIRRGRDTEAFF. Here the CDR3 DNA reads TGCAGCATCAGAAGAGGTAGGGACACTGAAGCTTTCTTT.

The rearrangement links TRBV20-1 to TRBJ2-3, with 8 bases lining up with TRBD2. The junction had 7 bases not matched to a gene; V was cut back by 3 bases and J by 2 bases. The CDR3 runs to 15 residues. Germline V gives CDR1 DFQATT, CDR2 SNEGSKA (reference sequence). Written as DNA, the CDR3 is TGCAGTGCTAGGGAAGGCGGGGGGACCACAGATACGCAGTATTTT. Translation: CSAREGGGTTDTQYF.

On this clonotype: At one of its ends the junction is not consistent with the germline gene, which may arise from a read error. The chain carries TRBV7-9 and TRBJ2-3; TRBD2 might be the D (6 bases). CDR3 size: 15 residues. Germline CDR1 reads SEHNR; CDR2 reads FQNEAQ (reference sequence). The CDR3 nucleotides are TGTGCCAGCAGCTCGAGAGCGGGCAGCACGGATACGCAGTATTTT. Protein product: CASSSRAGSTDTQYF.

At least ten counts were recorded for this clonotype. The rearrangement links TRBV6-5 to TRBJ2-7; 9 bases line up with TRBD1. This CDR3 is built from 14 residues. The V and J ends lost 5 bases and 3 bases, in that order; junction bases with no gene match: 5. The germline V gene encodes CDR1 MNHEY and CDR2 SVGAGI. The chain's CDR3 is CASSDGQGYYEQYF. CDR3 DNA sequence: TGTGCCAGCAGTGACGGACAGGGGTACTACGAGCAGTACTTC.

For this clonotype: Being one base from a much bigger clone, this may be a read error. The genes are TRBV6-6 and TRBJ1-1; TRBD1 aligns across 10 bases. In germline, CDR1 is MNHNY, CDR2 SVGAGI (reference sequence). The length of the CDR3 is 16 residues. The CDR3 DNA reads TGTGCCAGCAGACGACTTGACAGGGGGCCGGACACTGAAACTTTCTTT. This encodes CASRRLDRGPDTETFF.